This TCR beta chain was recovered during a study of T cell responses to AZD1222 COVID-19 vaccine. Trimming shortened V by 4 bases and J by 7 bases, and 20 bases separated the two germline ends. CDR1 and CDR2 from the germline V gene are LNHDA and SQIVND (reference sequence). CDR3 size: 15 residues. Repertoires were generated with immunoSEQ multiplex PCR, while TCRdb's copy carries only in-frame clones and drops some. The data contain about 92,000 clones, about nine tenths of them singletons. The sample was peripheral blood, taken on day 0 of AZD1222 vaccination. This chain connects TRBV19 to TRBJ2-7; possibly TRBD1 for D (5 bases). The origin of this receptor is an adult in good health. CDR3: CASSTQDTSMREQYF. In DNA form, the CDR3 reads TGTGCCAGTAGTACCCAGGACACCTCCATGAGAGAGCAGTACTTC.